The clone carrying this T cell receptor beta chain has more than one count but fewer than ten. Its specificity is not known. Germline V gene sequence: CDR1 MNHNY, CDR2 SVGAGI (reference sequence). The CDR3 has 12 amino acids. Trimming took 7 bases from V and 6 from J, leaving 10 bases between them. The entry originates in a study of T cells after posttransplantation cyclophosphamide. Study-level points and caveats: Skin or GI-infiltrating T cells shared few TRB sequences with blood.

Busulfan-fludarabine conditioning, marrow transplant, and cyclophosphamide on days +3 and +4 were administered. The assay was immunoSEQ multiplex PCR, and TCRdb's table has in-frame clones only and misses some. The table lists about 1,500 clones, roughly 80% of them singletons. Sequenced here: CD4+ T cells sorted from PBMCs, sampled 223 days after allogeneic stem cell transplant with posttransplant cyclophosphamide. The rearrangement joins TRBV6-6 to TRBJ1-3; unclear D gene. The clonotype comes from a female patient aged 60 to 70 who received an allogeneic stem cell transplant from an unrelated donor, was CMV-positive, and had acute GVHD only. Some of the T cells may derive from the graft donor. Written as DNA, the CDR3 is TGTGCCAGCACCCCGGAGTCAAACACCATATATTTT. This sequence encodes CASTPESNTIYF.